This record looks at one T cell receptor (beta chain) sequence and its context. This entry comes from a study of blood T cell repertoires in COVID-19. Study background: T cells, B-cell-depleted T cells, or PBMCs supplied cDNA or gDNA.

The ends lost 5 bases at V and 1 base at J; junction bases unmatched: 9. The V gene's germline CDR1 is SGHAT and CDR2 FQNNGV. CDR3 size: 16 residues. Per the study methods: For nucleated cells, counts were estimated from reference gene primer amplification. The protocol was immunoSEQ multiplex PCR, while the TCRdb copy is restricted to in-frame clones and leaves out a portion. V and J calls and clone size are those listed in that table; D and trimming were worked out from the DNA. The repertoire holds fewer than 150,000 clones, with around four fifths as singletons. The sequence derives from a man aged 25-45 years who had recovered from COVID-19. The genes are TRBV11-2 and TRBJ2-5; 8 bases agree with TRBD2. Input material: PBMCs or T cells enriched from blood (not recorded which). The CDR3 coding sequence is TGTGCCAGCAGCCCGCCGGGAGGGGGGCTCCAAGAGACCCAGTACTTC. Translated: CASSPPGGGLQETQYF. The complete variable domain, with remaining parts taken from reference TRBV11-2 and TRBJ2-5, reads EAGVAQSPRYKIIEKRQSVAFWCNPISGHATLYWYQQILGQGPKLLIQFQNNGVVDDSQLPKDRFSAERLKGVDSTLKIQPAKLEDSAVYLCASSPPGGGLQETQYFGPGTRLLVL.